The rows below give T cell receptor beta chains drawn from one sample of a study of identical twins. TCRdb reprocessed the 5' RACE reads via MiXCR and lists one record per CDR3 protein. The sample lists about 690,000 distinct CDR3 sequences; about 20% were seen once. These same data were also listed under a study on T cells expressing NK-cell markers.

The specimen was PBMCs. The receptor set was obtained from a woman in her late teens or twenties in good health. CDR3s include the opening cysteine and the closing phenylalanine or tryptophan. Fields, in order: clone size, V gene, J gene, D gene, CDR3 protein, CDR3 DNA. D genes are given only for firm matches. Only part of the rows carry a size: once, few, many, or a class if the clone is expanded.

size: few; V: TRBV9; J: TRBJ2-7; D: -; CDR3: CASSVAVNSYEQYF; DNA: TGTGCCAGCAGCGTAGCAGTGAACTCCTACGAGCAGTACTTC
size: -; V: TRBV6-5; J: TRBJ2-7; D: -; CDR3: CASSYGVLGSYEQYF; DNA: TGTGCCAGCAGTTACGGGGTTTTGGGCTCCTACGAGCAGTACTTC
size: -; V: TRBV7-9; J: TRBJ2-7; D: -; CDR3: CASGENRYEQYF; DNA: TGTGCCAGCGGAGAGAATAGATACGAGCAGTACTTC
size: -; V: TRBV20-1; J: TRBJ2-1; D: -; CDR3: CSGGTSYNEQFF; DNA: TGCAGTGGCGGAACCTCCTACAATGAGCAGTTCTTC
size: -; V: TRBV20-1; J: TRBJ2-1; D: -; CDR3: CRGAAPSSYNEQFF; DNA: TGCAGGGGCGCTGCTCCGAGCTCCTACAATGAGCAGTTCTTC
size: few; V: TRBV29-1; J: TRBJ1-1; D: -; CDR3: CSARGVIEAFF; DNA: TGCAGCGCCCGGGGAGTTATTGAAGCTTTCTTT
size: -; V: TRBV5-1; J: TRBJ2-3; D: TRBD1; CDR3: CASSLEDRNTQYF; DNA: TGCGCCAGCAGCTTGGAGGACAGGAATACGCAGTATTTT
size: many; V: TRBV15; J: TRBJ2-7; D: -; CDR3: CATSRHSGTYEQYF; DNA: TGTGCCACCAGCAGACACAGCGGTACCTACGAGCAGTACTTC
size: -; V: TRBV5-1; J: TRBJ2-5; D: TRBD2; CDR3: CASSSRLAGVTLETQYF; DNA: TGCGCCAGCAGCTCTAGACTAGCGGGGGTAACTTTAGAGACCCAGTACTTC
size: many; V: TRBV15; J: TRBJ2-2; D: -; CDR3: CATSFAVNTGELFF; DNA: TGTGCCACCAGCTTCGCGGTGAACACCGGGGAGCTGTTTTTT
size: few; V: TRBV7-8; J: TRBJ2-7; D: -; CDR3: CASSLTGADEQYF; DNA: TGTGCCAGCAGCTTAACCGGGGCGGACGAGCAGTACTTC
size: many; V: TRBV20-1; J: TRBJ2-1; D: TRBD2; CDR3: CSAASGTHNEQFF; DNA: TGCAGTGCGGCTAGCGGGACCCACAATGAGCAGTTCTTC
size: many; V: TRBV29-1; J: TRBJ2-5; D: -; CDR3: CSVDTTSLQETQYF; DNA: TGCAGCGTTGACACCACCAGCCTTCAAGAGACCCAGTACTTC
size: -; V: TRBV11-3; J: TRBJ2-3; D: TRBD2; CDR3: CASSPRLAGGHDTQYF; DNA: TGTGCCAGCAGCCCTAGACTAGCGGGGGGGCACGATACGCAGTATTTT
size: -; V: TRBV5-1; J: TRBJ1-1; D: -; CDR3: CASSLQMVSTEAFF; DNA: TGCGCCAGCAGCTTGCAGATGGTATCCACTGAAGCTTTCTTT
size: -; V: TRBV20-1; J: TRBJ2-7; D: -; CDR3: CSVGNGPYEQYF; DNA: TGCAGTGTCGGGAACGGCCCCTACGAGCAGTACTTC
size: -; V: TRBV24-1; J: TRBJ2-1; D: TRBD2; CDR3: CATQAGVYNEQFF; DNA: TGTGCCACCCAGGCGGGGGTATACAATGAGCAGTTCTTC
size: -; V: TRBV20-1; J: TRBJ2-7; D: -; CDR3: CSARDFSGARHEQYF; DNA: TGCAGTGCTAGAGATTTTTCAGGGGCGAGGCACGAGCAGTACTTC
size: many; V: TRBV5-1; J: TRBJ2-1; D: -; CDR3: CASSLGSPSYNEQFF; DNA: TGCGCCAGCAGCTTGGGATCGCCGTCATACAATGAGCAGTTCTTC
size: few; V: TRBV27; J: TRBJ1-6; D: -; CDR3: CASSDLGPSSPLHF; DNA: TGTGCCAGCAGTGACCTGGGGCCGAGTTCACCCCTCCACTTT
size: once; V: TRBV12-3/TRBV12-4; J: TRBJ2-7; D: TRBD1; CDR3: CASSYTGTGGEQYF; DNA: TGTGCCAGCAGTTACACCGGGACAGGGGGCGAGCAGTACTTC
size: -; V: TRBV4-2; J: TRBJ2-2; D: TRBD2; CDR3: CASSPPERGYTGELFF; DNA: TGTGCCAGCAGCCCCCCGGAGCGGGGATACACCGGGGAGCTGTTTTTT
size: few; V: TRBV4-1; J: TRBJ1-1; D: -; CDR3: CASSQDPQTEAFF; DNA: TGCGCCAGCAGCCAAGATCCCCAAACTGAAGCTTTCTTT
size: -; V: TRBV5-1; J: TRBJ1-4; D: -; CDR3: CASQRTPGNEKLFF; DNA: TGCGCCAGCCAACGCACACCAGGCAATGAAAAACTGTTTTTT
size: -; V: TRBV5-1; J: TRBJ2-5; D: -; CDR3: CASSLERQTQETQYF; DNA: TGCGCCAGCAGCTTGGAGCGACAGACCCAAGAGACCCAGTACTTC
size: -; V: TRBV7-3; J: TRBJ2-1; D: -; CDR3: CASSLRGGGAMYEQFF; DNA: TGTGCCAGCAGCTTACGTGGTGGGGGGGCCATGTATGAGCAGTTCTTC
size: -; V: TRBV6-1; J: TRBJ1-2; D: TRBD1; CDR3: CASRPGTGGGYGYTF; DNA: TGTGCCAGCAGACCCGGGACAGGGGGAGGATATGGCTACACCTTC
size: -; V: TRBV9; J: TRBJ2-1; D: TRBD1; CDR3: CASSPSRGTGVLTRFF; DNA: TGTGCCAGCAGCCCGTCCCGCGGGACAGGGGTATTAACACGGTTCTTC
size: many; V: TRBV12-3/TRBV12-4; J: TRBJ2-1; D: -; CDR3: CASRPQGSGGDEQFF; DNA: TGTGCCAGCAGGCCACAGGGGTCAGGGGGGGATGAGCAGTTCTTC
size: -; V: TRBV20-1; J: TRBJ2-1; D: TRBD2; CDR3: CSANSGGPYNEQFF; DNA: TGCAGTGCTAATAGCGGGGGGCCCTACAATGAGCAGTTCTTC
size: -; V: TRBV20-1; J: TRBJ1-2; D: -; CDR3: CSAKTVNYGYTF; DNA: TGCAGTGCTAAGACCGTAAACTATGGCTACACCTTC
size: few; V: TRBV12-3/TRBV12-4; J: TRBJ2-7; D: TRBD2; CDR3: CASSFSGRFHEQYF; DNA: TGTGCCAGCAGTTTTAGCGGGAGATTCCACGAGCAGTACTTC
size: -; V: TRBV4-2; J: TRBJ2-1; D: TRBD2; CDR3: CASTPRTSVNDEQFF; DNA: TGTGCCAGCACCCCAAGGACTAGCGTCAACGATGAGCAGTTCTTC
size: -; V: TRBV7-9; J: TRBJ2-3; D: -; CDR3: CASSEPGADTQYF; DNA: TGTGCCAGCAGCGAACCAGGGGCAGATACGCAGTATTTT
size: many; V: TRBV20-1; J: TRBJ1-1; D: -; CDR3: CSARERLDGGNTEAFF; DNA: TGCAGTGCTAGAGAAAGGTTGGACGGAGGGAACACTGAAGCTTTCTTT
size: -; V: TRBV6-5; J: TRBJ1-1; D: -; CDR3: CASSYPGVNTEAFF; DNA: TGTGCCAGCAGTTACCCCGGGGTAAACACTGAAGCTTTCTTT
size: many; V: TRBV29-1; J: TRBJ1-1; D: TRBD1; CDR3: CSVSTGAEAFF; DNA: TGCAGCGTCTCCACAGGGGCTGAAGCTTTCTTT